The 30 T cell receptor beta chains in this list originate from one sample, sequenced in a study of CD8 T cells in Susac syndrome. RNA was extracted with the RNeasy kit, and a quantity of about 0.45 to 1 ug was reverse transcribed using random hexamers. TCRdb itself ran the immunoSEQ multiplex PCR reads through MiXCR, one entry per CDR3 protein. The sample contains some 150,000 distinct CDR3 sequences, approximately 96% of which appear only once. The sequenced sample was CD4+ T cells from PBMCs. These receptors were obtained from a human donor with Susac syndrome.

The chain uses TRBV29-1 and TRBJ2-1; 9 positions agree with TRBD1. Trimming removed 3 bases from V and 8 bases from J; junction bases left unmatched: 8. This CDR3 is 14 amino acids long. CDR1 is SQVTM and CDR2 is ANQGSEA in the germline V gene. Here the CDR3 reads CSVERGQGKDEQFF. CDR3 in DNA: TGCAGCGTTGAGAGAGGACAGGGGAAGGATGAGCAGTTCTTC.

The chain combines TRBV12-3 or TRBV12-4 with TRBJ2-3; 7 bases line up with TRBD2. The CDR3 spans 13 residues. Trimming took 6 bases from V and 3 from J; bases not matched to a gene: 3. The CDR3 spells CASSGGGTDTQYF. CDR3 in DNA: TGTGCCAGCAGCGGCGGGGGAACAGATACGCAGTATTTT.

This chain uses TRBV29-1 with TRBJ2-3, with TRBD1 as a possible D gene (8 bases). CDR1 SQVTM and CDR2 ANQGSEA come from the germline V gene. V gave up 7 bases and J gave up 6 bases, with 17 bases separating them. CDR3 size: 13 residues. CDR3 residues: CSGLTGGGDTQYF. The CDR3 coding sequence is TGCAGCGGCCTCACAGGGGGAGGGGATACGCAGTATTTT.

This clonotype was seen a handful of times. V usage is TRBV7-2 and J usage is TRBJ1-6; no clear D gene. Germline-derived CDR1 and CDR2 are SGHTA and FQGNSA. CDR3 length equals 14 residues. Trimming stripped 1 base from V and 4 bases from J, with 5 bases between. The CDR3, as DNA: TGTGCCAGCAGCTTAGGGCCGTATAATTCACCCCTCCACTTT. It translates to CASSLGPYNSPLHF.

V usage is TRBV29-1 and J usage is TRBJ2-2, with D possibly matching TRBD1 (6 bases). From germline, CDR1 is SQVTM and CDR2 ANQGSEA. Between the trimmed V and J ends, which lost 7 bases and 0 bases, there was a span of 12 bases. The CDR3 loop spans 14 amino acids. For the CDR3, the DNA is TGCAGCGGAAAACAGGGCCCGAACACCGGGGAGCTGTTTTTT. It encodes CSGKQGPNTGELFF.

The V gene is TRBV29-1, the J gene TRBJ1-5, with 8 bases that match TRBD1. V lost 7 bases and J lost 2; bases outside the gene matches: 4. CDR3 length equals 13 residues. Germline V gene sequence: CDR1 SQVTM, CDR2 ANQGSEA. The CDR3 nucleotides read TGCAGCGGAGGACAGGGAGGCAATCAGCCCCAGCATTTT. Residues: CSGGQGGNQPQHF.

This chain connects TRBV9 to TRBJ2-2, with 14 bases fitting TRBD2. After removal of 8 bases from V and 9 bases from J, the junction contained 12 bases not matched to a gene. Germline loops: CDR1 SGDLS, CDR2 YYNGEE. This CDR3 is 16 amino acids long. CDR3 amino acids: CASHAGLAGVHRELFF. CDR3 nucleotide sequence: TGTGCCAGTCATGCGGGACTAGCGGGGGTCCACCGGGAGCTGTTTTTT. Looking up the rest from reference TRBV9 and TRBJ2-2 gives the full variable domain: DSGVTQTPKHLITATGQRVTLRCSPRSGDLSVYWYQQSLDQGLQFLIQYYNGEERAKGNILERFSAQQFPDLHSELNLSSLELGDSALYFCASHAGLAGVHRELFFGEGSRLTVL.

The chain carries TRBV7-9 and TRBJ2-1; D gene uncertain. Germline V lookup: CDR1 SEHNR, CDR2 FQNEAQ (reference sequence). Trimming shortened V by 5 bases and J by 6 bases, and 14 bases separated the two germline ends. This CDR3 is built from 14 residues. As DNA, the CDR3 is TGTGCCAGCAGCCCCCACTCCAGCGCCAATGAGCAGTTCTTC. Its translation is CASSPHSSANEQFF.

The rearrangement joins TRBV12-5 to TRBJ1-2, with a possible D match to TRBD1 (6 bases). This CDR3 is built from 12 residues. V lost 6 bases to trimming and J lost 4 bases, with 9 bases between them. CDR1 is LGHNT, CDR2 FRNRAP, per germline. CDR3 sequence (DNA): TGTGCTAGTGGCACAGGGCCCTATGGCTACACCTTC. Its protein is CASGTGPYGYTF.

The chain employs TRBV19 and TRBJ1-2; 10 nucleotides agree with TRBD1. The CDR3 contains 14 residues. V lost 3 bases and J lost 4; bases outside the gene matches: 2. Per germline, CDR1 LNHDA and CDR2 SQIVND (reference sequence). DNA for the CDR3: TGTGCCAGTAGTATGACAGGGGGCGTCTATGGCTACACCTTC. This translates into CASSMTGGVYGYTF. Supplemented by reference TRBV19 and TRBJ1-2, the full variable domain reads DGGITQSPKYLFRKEGQNVTLSCEQNLNHDAMYWYRQDPGQGLRLIYYSQIVNDFQKGDIAEGYSVSREKKESFPLTVTSAQKNPTAFYLCASSMTGGVYGYTFGSGTRLTVV.

The chain couples TRBV19 to TRBJ2-3; 10 nucleotides align to TRBD2. V lost 5 bases to trimming and J lost 8 bases; unmatched junction nucleotides: 13. The CDR3 loop spans 16 amino acids. Germline V gene data show CDR1 as LNHDA and CDR2 as SQIVND (reference sequence). CDR3 DNA sequence: TGTGCCAGTAGTTCCCTCTTAGCGGGGGGCACGTTTACGCAGTATTTT. Its translation is CASSSLLAGGTFTQYF.

This chain joins TRBV7-3 and TRBJ2-3, with D tentatively TRBD1 (5 bases). This CDR3 has 15 amino acids. Per germline, CDR1 SGHTA and CDR2 FQGTGA. The germline V and J ends were trimmed by 3 bases and 6 bases, with 16 bases remaining between them. Written as DNA, the CDR3 is TGTGCCAGCAGCTTCGACAGTTCGCGCATGGATACGCAGTATTTT. Protein: CASSFDSSRMDTQYF.

The genes are TRBV24-1 and TRBJ2-7; D is unclear. Trimming left V 11 bases short and J 3 bases short, with 10 bases between. CDR1 KGHDR and CDR2 SFDVKD come from the germline V gene. CDR3 length equals 11 residues. CDR3 loop: CASGGCYEQYF. CDR3 coding DNA: TGTGCCAGCGGCGGATGCTACGAGCAGTACTTC.

The chain is built from TRBV29-1 and TRBJ2-5; D is tentatively TRBD1 or TRBD2 (5 bases each). The CDR3 is made up of 12 amino acids. Germline V gene lookup returns CDR1 SQVTM and CDR2 ANQGSEA. V shed 4 bases and J shed 2 bases, with 8 bases lying between them. CDR3 region: CSVAGTQETQYF. The CDR3 region has the DNA TGCAGCGTTGCTGGGACGCAAGAGACCCAGTACTTC. Using reference TRBV29-1 and TRBJ2-5 for the parts outside the CDR3, the full variable domain is SAVISQKPSRDICQRGTSLTIQCQVDSQVTMMFWYRQQPGQSLTLIATANQGSEATYESGFVIDKFPISRPNLTFSTLTVSNMSPEDSSIYLCSVAGTQETQYFGPGTRLLVL.

The genes are TRBV4-2 and TRBJ2-7, with D possibly TRBD2 on 6 matching bases. From germline, CDR1 is LGHNA and CDR2 YNFKEQ. The CDR3 totals 14 residues. V was shortened by 4 bases and J by 3 bases, with 13 bases between the two germline ends. The CDR3 nucleotides are TGTGCCAGCAGCCCGCCCGGAGGGGTCTACGAGCAGTACTTC. Translating gives CASSPPGGVYEQYF.

The rearrangement joins TRBV20-1 to TRBJ2-3, with 8 bases identical to TRBD1. The length of the CDR3 is 13 residues. Trimming at V came to 2 bases and at J to 3 bases, leaving 1 base not matched to a gene. From germline, CDR1 is DFQATT and CDR2 SNEGSKA (reference sequence). In DNA form, the CDR3 reads TGCAGTGCTAGACACAGGGGGACAGATACGCAGTATTTT. It specifies CSARHRGTDTQYF.

CDR3 coding DNA: TGTGCCAGCAGCCTGGGGGGGGAGCAGCCCCAGCATTTT. This codes for CASSLGGEQPQHF. This chain links TRBV3-1 with TRBJ1-5; a possible D gene is TRBD1 (5 bases). Germline V CDR1 and CDR2: LGHDT, YNNKEL (reference sequence). V lost 4 bases and J lost 7, with 11 bases in between. This CDR3 region has 13 residues.

The gene calls are TRBV21-1 and TRBJ2-1; the table's TRBD2 call for D was not verified on the DNA. TRBV21-1 is given as a pseudogene. The CDR3 contains 15 residues. CDR3 bases: TGTGCCAGCAGCGGTGGGCGGGGGGCCGACAATGAGCAGTTCTTC. It specifies CASSGGRGADNEQFF.

The chain employs TRBV5-6 and TRBJ2-1; TRBD1 agrees at 7 bases. This CDR3 comprises 15 residues. CDR1 and CDR2 from the germline V gene are SGHDT and YYEEEE. After removal of 4 bases from V and 5 bases from J, the junction contained 9 bases not matched to a gene. The CDR3 DNA is TGTGCCAGCAGCCCGGGGCCGGGACAGCACAATGAGCAGTTCTTC. Translated: CASSPGPGQHNEQFF. Based on the CDR3 plus reference TRBV5-6 and TRBJ2-1, the full variable domain is DAGVTQSPTHLIKTRGQQVTLRCSPKSGHDTVSWYQQALGQGPQFIFQYYEEEERQRGNFPDRFSGHQFPNYSSELNVNALLLGDSALYLCASSPGPGQHNEQFFGPGTRLTVL.

The chain employs TRBV20-1 and TRBJ2-1; D is possibly TRBD2 (5 bases). Germline CDR1 and CDR2: DFQATT and SNEGSKA (reference sequence). The CDR3 contains 14 residues. V lost 0 bases and J lost 3, with 9 bases in between. The CDR3 DNA reads as TGCAGTGCTAGAGAAAAGCGGAGCTACAATGAGCAGTTCTTC. Amino acid sequence: CSAREKRSYNEQFF.

CDR3 sequence: CSSLRSSSYNEQFF. DNA of the CDR3: TGCAGCAGCCTTCGTAGTAGCTCCTACAATGAGCAGTTCTTC. The rearrangement joins TRBV29-1 to TRBJ2-1; D not resolved. CDR1 is SQVTM and CDR2 is ANQGSEA in the germline V gene. The germline V and J ends were trimmed by 8 bases and 0 bases, with 14 bases remaining between them. The CDR3 covers 14 residues.

The table lists this clonotype with a few counts. V is TRBV14 and J is TRBJ1-3; TRBD1 matches at 9 bases. The ends lost 3 bases at V and 4 bases at J; junction bases unmatched: 4. The germline V gene has CDR1 SGHDN and CDR2 FVKESK. The length of the CDR3 is 15 residues. The DNA for the CDR3 is TGTGCCAGCAGCCAGGACAGGGGTTACGGAAACACCATATATTTT. It is translated as CASSQDRGYGNTIYF.

This chain connects TRBV2 to TRBJ2-6, with D maybe TRBD2 (5 bases). Germline V gene data show CDR1 as SNHLY and CDR2 as FYNNEI. Deletions cut 0 bases from V and 2 bases from J, with 5 bases between. CDR3 length: 15 residues. CDR3 loop: CASSEAGAGANVLTF. For the CDR3, the DNA is TGTGCCAGCAGTGAAGCCGGGGCTGGGGCCAACGTCCTGACTTTC.

This chain uses TRBV20-1 with TRBJ2-5, with D perhaps matching TRBD2 (5 bases). The CDR3 consists of 13 residues. Germline V gene data show CDR1 as DFQATT and CDR2 as SNEGSKA (reference sequence). V gave up 0 bases and J gave up 6 bases, with 11 bases separating them. The CDR3 protein is CSARESSVKTQYF. The DNA for the CDR3 is TGCAGTGCTAGAGAGAGTAGCGTGAAGACCCAGTACTTC.

This chain connects TRBV12-3 or TRBV12-4 to TRBJ1-6; TRBD1 is a possible D gene (5 bases). This CDR3 spans 15 amino acids. Between the trimmed V and J ends, which lost 6 bases and 0 bases, there was a span of 9 bases. This CDR3 reads CASRTASSYNSPLHF. In nucleotides, the CDR3 is TGTGCCAGCAGGACAGCGAGCTCCTATAATTCACCCCTCCACTTT.

This chain connects TRBV27 to TRBJ2-7, with 9 positions matching TRBD1. This CDR3 contains 17 residues. In germline, CDR1 is MNHEY, CDR2 SMNVEV (reference sequence). J gave up 0 bases and V 6 bases, and 12 bases lay outside the gene matches. CDR3 in amino acids: CASSSPGTGPSSYEQYF. DNA for the CDR3: TGTGCCAGCAGCAGTCCCGGGACAGGGCCAAGCTCCTACGAGCAGTACTTC.

The chain combines TRBV29-1 with TRBJ1-2, with D possibly matching TRBD1 (5 bases). The CDR3 is made up of 15 amino acids. Trimming took off 7 bases at V and 4 bases at J, with 22 bases between the two ends. Germline CDR1 reads SQVTM; CDR2 reads ANQGSEA. CDR3 amino acids: CSGVDPKAGTYGYTF. The CDR3 DNA reads TGCAGCGGAGTGGATCCCAAGGCAGGGACCTATGGCTACACCTTC. Variable domain in full (rest from reference TRBV29-1 and TRBJ1-2): SAVISQKPSRDICQRGTSLTIQCQVDSQVTMMFWYRQQPGQSLTLIATANQGSEATYESGFVIDKFPISRPNLTFSTLTVSNMSPEDSSIYLCSGVDPKAGTYGYTFGSGTRLTVV.

This chain joins TRBV9 and TRBJ2-1; D could derive from TRBD1 or TRBD2 (5 bases each). Germline V lookup: CDR1 SGDLS, CDR2 YYNGEE. The CDR3 extends over 15 amino acids. Deletions cut 3 bases from V and 7 bases from J, with 17 bases between. CDR3 DNA sequence: TGTGCCAGCAGCGCCAAGGGGCAGGACTGGAATGAGCAGTTCTTC. It translates to CASSAKGQDWNEQFF.

V usage is TRBV7-2 and J usage is TRBJ2-1, with a tentative D call TRBD2 (5 bases). The CDR3 runs 15 residues. CDR1 is SGHTA, CDR2 FQGNSA, per germline. Trimming shortened V by 6 bases and J by 8 bases, and 20 bases separated the two germline ends. CDR3 protein: CASRATGSHPDEQFF. The CDR3 DNA is TGTGCCAGCAGAGCTACGGGATCACATCCCGATGAGCAGTTCTTC.

The rearrangement uses TRBV29-1 and TRBJ1-1, with TRBD1 matching over 8 bases. Germline V gives CDR1 SQVTM, CDR2 ANQGSEA. This CDR3 has 11 amino acids. V dropped 7 bases and J dropped 7; count of bases not matched to a gene: 5. The CDR3 spells CSGQGAHEAFF. DNA of the CDR3: TGCAGCGGCCAGGGGGCTCATGAAGCTTTCTTT.